The sequence of this TCR beta chain was determined in a study of blood T cell repertoires in COVID-19. Whole-study context: Samples taken during acute and convalescent COVID-19 were collected in the United States, Italy and Spain. In each case, the material was cDNA or gDNA derived from T cells, B-cell-depleted T cells, or PBMCs.

The V segment lost 2 bases and the J segment 8 bases; nucleotides outside the gene matches: 6. CDR1 is LNHDA, CDR2 SQIVND, per germline (reference sequence). The length of the CDR3 is 15 residues. Per the original methods: Using reference gene primer amplification, nucleated cell counts were estimated. The data were produced by immunoSEQ multiplex PCR, yet TCRdb's version contains in-frame clones alone and is incomplete. Clonal size and the V and J genes are those of that table, whereas D and trimming came from the DNA. This table holds under 350,000 clones, over 65% found once. The source is a man aged 55 to 70 who had recovered from COVID-19. The specimen sequenced was peripheral blood. The chain couples TRBV19 to TRBJ1-6; 7 nucleotides agree with TRBD1. The CDR3, as DNA: TGTGCCAGTAGTATAAACAGGGGTAGCGATTCACCCCTCCACTTT. It is translated as CASSINRGSDSPLHF.